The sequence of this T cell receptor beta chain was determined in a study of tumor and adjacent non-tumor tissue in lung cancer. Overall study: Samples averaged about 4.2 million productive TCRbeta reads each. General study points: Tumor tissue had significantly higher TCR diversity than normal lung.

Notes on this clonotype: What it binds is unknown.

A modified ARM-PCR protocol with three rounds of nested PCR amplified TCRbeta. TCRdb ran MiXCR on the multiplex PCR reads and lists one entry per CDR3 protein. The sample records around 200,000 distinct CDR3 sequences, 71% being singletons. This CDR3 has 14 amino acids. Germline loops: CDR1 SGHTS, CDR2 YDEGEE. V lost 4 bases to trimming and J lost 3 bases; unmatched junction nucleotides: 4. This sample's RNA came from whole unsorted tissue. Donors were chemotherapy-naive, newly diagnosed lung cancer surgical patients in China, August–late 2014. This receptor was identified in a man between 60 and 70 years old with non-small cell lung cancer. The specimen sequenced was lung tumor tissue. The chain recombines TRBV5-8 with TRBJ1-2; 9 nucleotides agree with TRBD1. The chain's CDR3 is CASSGTGWDYGYTF. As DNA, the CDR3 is TGTGCCAGCAGCGGGACAGGGTGGGACTATGGCTACACCTTC.